This T cell receptor (beta chain) was obtained from a study of cytomegalovirus exposure and HLA in healthy donors. Vbeta (60) and Jbeta (13) primers were used in the PCR. Assay used: immunoSEQ multiplex PCR; TCRdb lists only in-frame clones, some missing. Of about 200,000 clones listed, 82% are singletons. From germline, CDR1 is LNHDA and CDR2 SQIVND (reference sequence). The CDR3 extends over 11 amino acids. Trimming shortened V by 4 bases and J by 10 bases, and 8 bases separated the two germline ends. The gene calls are TRBV19 and TRBJ1-5; tentatively, D is TRBD1 (5 bases). The TCR was taken from a woman aged 50 to 60 in good health and CMV-seropositive. What was sequenced was PBMCs. The CDR3 loop reads CASSNQGPQHF. The CDR3 region has the DNA TGTGCCAGTAGTAACCAGGGCCCCCAGCATTTT.